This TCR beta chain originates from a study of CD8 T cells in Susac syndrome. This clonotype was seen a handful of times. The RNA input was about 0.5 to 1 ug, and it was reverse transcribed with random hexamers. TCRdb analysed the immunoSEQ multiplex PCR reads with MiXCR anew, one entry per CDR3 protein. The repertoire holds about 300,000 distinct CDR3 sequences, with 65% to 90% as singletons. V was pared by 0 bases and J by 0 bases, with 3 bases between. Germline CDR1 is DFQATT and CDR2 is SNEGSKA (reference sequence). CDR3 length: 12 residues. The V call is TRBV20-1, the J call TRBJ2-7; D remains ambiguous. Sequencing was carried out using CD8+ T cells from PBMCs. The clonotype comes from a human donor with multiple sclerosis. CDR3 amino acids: CSAREGSYEQYF. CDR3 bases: TGCAGTGCTAGAGAGGGCTCCTACGAGCAGTACTTC.